Given below is one T cell receptor beta chain in context. Its antigen is not identified. This CDR3 contains 15 residues. Germline V gene lookup returns CDR1 KGHSH and CDR2 LQKENI. V was trimmed by 2 bases and J by 3 bases, leaving 13 bases between them. Primers for the PCR totalled 60 Vbeta and 13 Jbeta. Profiling relied on immunoSEQ multiplex PCR, and the TCRdb table lists in-frame clones only, not all of them. Here the sample spans tens of thousands of clones, approximately 82% being singletons. These data are taken from a study of cytomegalovirus exposure and HLA in healthy donors. At the level of the study: Unique TCRs numbering approximately 81 million, obtained from HLA-typed donors, made up an early data release. Study findings and constraints: The classifier was said to identify cytomegalovirus status with high specificity and sensitivity. Later analysis suggested links between common viral pathogens and several top significant clusters.

The receptor comes from a woman aged 18-35 years in good health and CMV-seropositive. The V and J genes are TRBV18 and TRBJ1-1, with TRBD1 as a possible D gene (6 bases). Sample: PBMCs. The CDR3 DNA sequence: TGTGCCAGCTCACCAATCTTTTACAGGGACACTGAAGCTTTCTTT. Translating gives CASSPIFYRDTEAFF.